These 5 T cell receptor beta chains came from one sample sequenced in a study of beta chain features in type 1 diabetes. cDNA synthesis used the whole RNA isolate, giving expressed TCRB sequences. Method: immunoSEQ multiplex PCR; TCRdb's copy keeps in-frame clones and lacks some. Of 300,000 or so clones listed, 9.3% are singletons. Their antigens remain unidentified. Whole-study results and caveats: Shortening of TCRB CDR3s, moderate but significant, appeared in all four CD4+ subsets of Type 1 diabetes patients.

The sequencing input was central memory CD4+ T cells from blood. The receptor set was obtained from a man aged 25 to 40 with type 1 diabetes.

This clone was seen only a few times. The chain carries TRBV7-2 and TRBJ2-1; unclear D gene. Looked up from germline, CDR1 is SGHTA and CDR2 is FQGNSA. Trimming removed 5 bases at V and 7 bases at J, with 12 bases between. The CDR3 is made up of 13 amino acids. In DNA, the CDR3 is TGTGCCAGCAGCCCAGGCTCCCTAAATGAGCAGTTCTTC. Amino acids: CASSPGSLNEQFF. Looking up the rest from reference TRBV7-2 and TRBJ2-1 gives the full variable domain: GAGVSQSPSNKVTEKGKDVELRCDPISGHTALYWYRQSLGQGLEFLIYFQGNSAPDKSGLPSDRFSAERTGGSVSTLTIQRTQQEDSAVYLCASSPGSLNEQFFGPGTRLTVL.

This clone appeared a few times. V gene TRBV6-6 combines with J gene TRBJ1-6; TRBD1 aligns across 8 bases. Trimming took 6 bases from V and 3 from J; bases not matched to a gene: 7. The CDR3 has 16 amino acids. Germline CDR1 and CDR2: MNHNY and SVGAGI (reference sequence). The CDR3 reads CASRDRGQDYNSPLHF. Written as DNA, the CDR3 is TGTGCCAGCAGGGATAGGGGACAGGACTATAATTCACCCCTCCACTTT.

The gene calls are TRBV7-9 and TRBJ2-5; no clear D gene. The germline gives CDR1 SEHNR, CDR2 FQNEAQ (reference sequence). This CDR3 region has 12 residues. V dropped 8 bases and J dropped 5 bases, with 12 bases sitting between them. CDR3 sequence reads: CASDRPWETQYF. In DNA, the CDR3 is TGTGCCAGCGACCGACCATGGGAGACCCAGTACTTC.

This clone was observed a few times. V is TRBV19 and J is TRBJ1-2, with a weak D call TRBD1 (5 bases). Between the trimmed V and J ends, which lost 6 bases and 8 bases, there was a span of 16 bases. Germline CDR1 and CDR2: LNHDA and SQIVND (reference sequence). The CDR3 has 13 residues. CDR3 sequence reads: CASRRGSGHGYTF. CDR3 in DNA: TGTGCCAGTAGGAGGGGCTCCGGGCACGGCTACACCTTC.

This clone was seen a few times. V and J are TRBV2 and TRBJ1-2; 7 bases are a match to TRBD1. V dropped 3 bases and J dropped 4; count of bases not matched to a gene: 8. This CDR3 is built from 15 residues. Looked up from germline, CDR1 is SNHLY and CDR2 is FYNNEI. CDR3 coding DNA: TGTGCCAGCAGTGAGGAGTCGGGACAGTTCTATGGCTACACCTTC. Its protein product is CASSEESGQFYGYTF.